One sample yielded the 18 T cell receptor beta chains listed below, sequenced in a study of beta chain features in type 1 diabetes (dated by TCRdb to about 2018). Library method: the immunoSEQ multiplex PCR assay. The High Capacity cDNA Reverse Transcription Kit was used to reverse transcribe all of the isolated RNA, meaning that expressed TCRB transcripts were what got sequenced. Entries here come from immuneACCESS through TCRdb and include only in-frame sequences with V and J called. Some clones fail to appear in such tables; in the studies checked, an unresolved V gene covers under half of the shortfall, and the cause of the remainder is unknown. In all, the sample holds around 240,000 clones, and over 7.5% of those were seen once. The ten top clones hold about 0.037% of the sample. Material for sequencing was naive CD4+ T cells from blood. Read against the paper, the sample's cell subset or site label means: true naive CD4+ T cells. The receptors originated from a woman aged 18-29 years in good health.

As to this clone: At the DNA level, this CDR3 is encoded by other sequences in the same sample as well. V and J are TRBV30 and TRBJ2-7; a possible D gene is TRBD1 (5 bases). The germline V gene encodes CDR1 GTSNPN and CDR2 SVGIG (reference sequence). Trimming shortened V by 3 bases and J by 3 bases, and 9 bases separated the two germline ends. CDR3 length: 12 amino acids. CDR3 bases: TGTGCCTGGAGGCAGGGCAACTACGAGCAGTACTTC. Encoded protein: CAWRQGNYEQYF.

The chain links TRBV4-2 to TRBJ1-2; 7 bases map to TRBD1. The CDR3 runs to 14 residues. CDR1 and CDR2 from the germline V gene are LGHNA and YNFKEQ. Trimming removed 4 bases from V and 3 bases from J; junction bases left unmatched: 5. CDR3 coding DNA: TGTGCCAGCAGCCTCACAGGGGCCGACTATGGCTACACCTTC. This encodes CASSLTGADYGYTF.

The table lists this clone with a few counts. The chain uses TRBV7-6 and TRBJ2-5; D remains unclear. The CDR3 contains 14 residues. V was trimmed by 1 base and J by 5 bases, leaving 11 bases between them. Germline V lookup: CDR1 SGHVS, CDR2 FNYEAQ. This CDR3 reads CASSLGTSAETQYF. In nucleotides, the CDR3 is TGTGCCAGCAGCTTAGGAACCTCTGCGGAGACCCAGTACTTC. Full variable domain (outside the CDR3, taken from reference TRBV7-6 and TRBJ2-5): GAGVSQSPRYKVTKRGQDVALRCDPISGHVSLYWYRQALGQGPEFLTYFNYEAQQDKSGLPNDRFSAERPEGSISTLTIQRTEQRDSAMYRCASSLGTSAETQYFGPGTRLLVL.

This clone was counted between two and nine times. This rearrangement joins TRBV5-4 to TRBJ2-5, with 10 bases fitting TRBD2. The CDR3 runs 14 residues. J gave up 5 bases and V 5 bases, and 6 bases lay outside the gene matches. Per the germline V gene, CDR1 is SGHNT and CDR2 is YYREEE (reference sequence). This chain's CDR3 is CASSPGLAPETQYF. DNA of the CDR3: TGTGCCAGCAGTCCGGGACTAGCGCCTGAGACCCAGTACTTC. The full variable domain, rest sourced from reference TRBV5-4 and TRBJ2-5, is ETGVTQSPTHLIKTRGQQVTLRCSSQSGHNTVSWYQQALGQGPQFIFQYYREEENGRGNFPPRFSGLQFPNYSSELNVNALELDDSALYLCASSPGLAPETQYFGPGTRLLVL.

The V gene is TRBV6-1, the J gene TRBJ2-7; 7 nucleotides line up with TRBD1. Germline assignment: CDR1 MNHNS and CDR2 SASEGT. The V gene end was trimmed by 5 bases and the J gene end by 3 bases; junction bases not matched to a gene: 7. CDR3 length: 14 residues. The CDR3, as DNA: TGTGCCAGCAGTCTCTGGGACAGATACTACGAGCAGTACTTC. It specifies CASSLWDRYYEQYF.

For this clone: Germline is not matched at one junction end, which may reflect a read error. The chain couples TRBV5-1 to TRBJ2-4, with a tentative D call TRBD1 (6 bases). Per the germline V gene, CDR1 is SGHRS and CDR2 is YFSETQ. CDR3 length: 15 amino acids. The CDR3 nucleotides are TGCGCCAGCAGCTTTGATGGCGGTCCTCGGACAGTAGGGGACTTC. Amino acids: CASSFDGGPRTVGDF. Together with reference TRBV5-1 and TRBJ2-4, the CDR3 gives the full variable domain: KAGVTQTPRYLIKTRGQQVTLSCSPISGHRSVSWYQQTPGQGLQFLFEYFSETQRNKGNFPGRFSGRQFSNSRSEMNVSTLELGDSALYLCASSFDGGPRTVGDFGAGTRLSVL.

The CDR3 sequence is CASSLDPSGLGNEQFF. The DNA of the CDR3 is TGCGCCAGCAGCTTGGATCCCAGCGGACTTGGGAATGAGCAGTTCTTC. The chain joins TRBV5-1 to TRBJ2-1, with D possibly TRBD2 on 5 matching bases. V lost 0 bases and J 7 bases, leaving 17 bases between the germline ends. CDR3 length: 16 amino acids. The germline V gene has CDR1 SGHRS and CDR2 YFSETQ.

The rearrangement joins TRBV7-9 to TRBJ2-5; 11 positions agree with TRBD2. The germline gives CDR1 SEHNR, CDR2 FQNEAQ (reference sequence). J gave up 5 bases and V 7 bases, and 12 bases lay outside the gene matches. CDR3 length: 16 amino acids. The CDR3 DNA reads as TGTGCCAGCAACCCTGGGTCGGCTAGCGGGAGGGAGACCCAGTACTTC. Its protein product is CASNPGSASGRETQYF.

The chain joins TRBV18 to TRBJ2-1, with D possibly matching TRBD1 (6 bases). The V end lost 3 bases, the J end lost 8 bases, and 14 bases lay between the germline ends. Germline loops: CDR1 KGHSH, CDR2 LQKENI. The length of the CDR3 is 14 residues. The CDR3 loop is CASSPGQRRYEQFF. The CDR3 nucleotides read TGTGCCAGCTCACCGGGACAAAGAAGGTATGAGCAGTTCTTC.

This clone was counted only a few times. The genes are TRBV7-2 and TRBJ2-2, with D unresolved. V lost 2 bases and J 2 bases, leaving 9 bases between the germline ends. The germline V gene encodes CDR1 SGHTA and CDR2 FQGNSA. The CDR3 runs 15 residues. For the CDR3, the DNA is TGTGCCAGCAGCTTACGAGCGCGAAACACCGGGGAGCTGTTTTTT. It translates to CASSLRARNTGELFF.

Note on this clone: The sample contains more than one DNA sequence encoding this CDR3. This rearrangement joins TRBV11-2 to TRBJ2-1; D is undetermined. CDR3 length equals 13 residues. V was clipped by 1 base and J by 8 bases, with 9 bases between them. Germline V gene sequence: CDR1 SGHAT, CDR2 FQNNGV. The CDR3 coding sequence is TGTGCCAGCAGCTTAGTAGTGGGCGATGAGCAGTTCTTC. Translated: CASSLVVGDEQFF.

In this sample, this clone turned up a few times. This chain uses TRBV19 with TRBJ2-1; 7 nucleotides align to TRBD2. In germline, CDR1 is LNHDA, CDR2 SQIVND (reference sequence). The CDR3 sequence is 13 residues long. The J segment lost 8 bases and the V segment lost 5 bases, leaving 6 bases of the junction unmatched. In DNA form, the CDR3 reads TGTGCCAGTAGTTGGGAGGGGATCGATGAGCAGTTCTTC. Its translation is CASSWEGIDEQFF.

This clone has just a few counts. This chain's CDR3 is CAWSMTGSNEKLFF. CDR3 sequence (DNA): TGTGCCTGGAGTATGACAGGGTCTAATGAAAAACTGTTTTTT. The chain joins TRBV30 to TRBJ1-4; 7 nucleotides line up with TRBD1. The junction had 3 bases not matched to a gene; V was cut back by 2 bases and J by 3 bases. Germline assignment: CDR1 GTSNPN and CDR2 SVGIG (reference sequence). The CDR3 consists of 14 residues.

The V and J genes are TRBV7-8 and TRBJ1-6, with D possibly TRBD1 on 6 matching bases. Germline V gene data show CDR1 as SGHVS and CDR2 as FQNEAQ. V lost 1 base, J lost 13 bases, and 14 bases lay in between. This CDR3 contains 14 residues. CDR3 loop: CASSLVEGDLPLHF. The CDR3 nucleotides read TGTGCCAGCAGCTTAGTTGAGGGGGACCTTCCCCTCCACTTT.

This clone showed up just a few times. The genes are TRBV10-1 and TRBJ2-3; D possibly corresponds to TRBD2 (5 bases). The germline CDR1 and CDR2 sequences are WNHNN and SYGVQD (reference sequence). The CDR3 totals 18 residues. The germline V and J ends were trimmed by 3 bases and 5 bases, with 24 bases remaining between them. The CDR3 sequence is CASSDTYDFRGLKDTQYF. CDR3 bases: TGCGCCAGCAGTGACACCTACGACTTCAGAGGACTGAAAGATACGCAGTATTTT.

The V gene is TRBV19, the J gene TRBJ1-1, with 8 positions matching TRBD1. Germline CDR1 is LNHDA and CDR2 is SQIVND (reference sequence). V was clipped by 4 bases and J by 1 base; unmatched bases: 8. This CDR3 is 16 amino acids long. The CDR3 loop is CASSTLTGTGNTEAFF. CDR3 coding DNA: TGTGCCAGTAGTACCCTTACCGGGACAGGGAACACTGAAGCTTTCTTT.

This clone was seen a few times. The gene calls are TRBV11-2 and TRBJ2-1, with TRBD2 as a possible D gene (5 bases). V dropped 1 base and J dropped 2 bases, with 6 bases sitting between them. This CDR3 region has 14 residues. Germline V CDR1 and CDR2: SGHAT, FQNNGV. CDR3 nucleotide sequence: TGTGCCAGCAGCTTAGTGCGGGCCTACAATGAGCAGTTCTTC. It codes for CASSLVRAYNEQFF.

The gene calls are TRBV30 and TRBJ2-5; 10 nucleotides align to TRBD2. The length of the CDR3 is 15 residues. J lost 2 bases, V lost 3 bases, and 6 bases had no gene match. The germline V gene has CDR1 GTSNPN and CDR2 SVGIG (reference sequence). CDR3 sequence reads: CAWSGASGGQETQYF. The CDR3 nucleotides are TGTGCCTGGAGCGGAGCTAGCGGGGGTCAAGAGACCCAGTACTTC.